Listed below are T cell receptor beta chains from one sample, sequenced in a study of T cells in Graves' hyperthyroidism and ophthalmopathy. Using its own MiXCR run on the multiplex PCR reads, TCRdb lists one record per CDR3 protein. This table holds 650,000 to 750,000 distinct CDR3 sequences, approximately 14% found once. The sequencing sample was made of blood. The receptors here all came from a woman between 18 and 29 years old with Graves' hyperthyroidism. Both conserved end residues are trimmed from each CDR3. Fields, in order: J gene, V gene, CDR3 protein.

J: TRBJ2-4; V: TRBV12-3/TRBV12-4; CDR3: ASSKDRALAKNIQY
J: TRBJ2-7; V: TRBV10-2; CDR3: ASEGTHSYEQY
J: TRBJ2-2; V: TRBV2; CDR3: ASTVDRGYSGELF
J: TRBJ1-5; V: TRBV6-2/TRBV6-3; CDR3: ASRIQGAKNQPQH
J: TRBJ2-7; V: TRBV28; CDR3: ASSASGRWHEQY
J: TRBJ1-5; V: TRBV28; CDR3: ASRLPTGGHNQPQH
J: TRBJ1-2; V: TRBV10-3; CDR3: AIRDRGPLYGYT
J: TRBJ1-2; V: TRBV12-3/TRBV12-4; CDR3: ASTDPRTGLYGYT
J: TRBJ1-6; V: TRBV28; CDR3: ASSLRGAPLH
J: TRBJ2-7; V: TRBV12-3/TRBV12-4; CDR3: ASSWAGFYEQY
J: TRBJ1-6; V: TRBV20-1; CDR3: SAPLLSYNSPLH
J: TRBJ2-1; V: TRBV19; CDR3: ASSRISGTSGRSSYNEQF
J: TRBJ1-5; V: TRBV19; CDR3: ASSRTAYSNQPQH
J: TRBJ1-5; V: TRBV5-1; CDR3: ASSLEGTGHQPQH
J: TRBJ1-6; V: TRBV6-1; CDR3: ASSERVHNSPLH
J: TRBJ2-3; V: TRBV11-2; CDR3: ASSPMSRRTDTQY
J: TRBJ2-3; V: TRBV20-1; CDR3: SAQKEGWAAGTDTQY
J: TRBJ2-5; V: TRBV7-9; CDR3: ASSLVMETQY
J: TRBJ1-2; V: TRBV28; CDR3: ASSIWTPGGSYGYT
J: TRBJ1-2; V: TRBV7-9; CDR3: ASSLANVFYGYT
J: TRBJ2-5; V: TRBV7-9; CDR3: ASSFKTEETQY
J: TRBJ1-1; V: TRBV2; CDR3: ASKFRVATEAF
J: TRBJ2-3; V: TRBV7-3; CDR3: ASSLGQASDTQY
J: TRBJ2-7; V: TRBV12-3/TRBV12-4; CDR3: ASRIGQGASYEQY
J: TRBJ2-1; V: TRBV29-1; CDR3: SVEGTGGYNEQF
J: TRBJ2-3; V: TRBV20-1; CDR3: SASRPVSTDTQY
J: TRBJ2-5; V: TRBV27; CDR3: ASSRSGGRVQETQY
J: TRBJ1-1; V: TRBV7-9; CDR3: ASSLTSGSGKAF
J: TRBJ1-5; V: TRBV20-1; CDR3: SAIQGEGNQPQH
J: TRBJ2-4; V: TRBV5-5; CDR3: ASSLGDRMLRLGKNIQY
J: TRBJ1-1; V: TRBV29-1; CDR3: SVGRFEAF
J: TRBJ1-1; V: TRBV5-5; CDR3: ASSLGASGGTEAF
J: TRBJ2-7; V: TRBV6-1; CDR3: ASSDSRVVYEQY
J: TRBJ1-1; V: TRBV7-9; CDR3: ASNQGPTEAF
J: TRBJ2-3; V: TRBV29-1; CDR3: SSSGRGSTDTQY
J: TRBJ2-7; V: TRBV18; CDR3: ASSPGLGRGSTYEQY
J: TRBJ2-1; V: TRBV11-2; CDR3: ASSLVPAGGGNEQF
J: TRBJ2-7; V: TRBV7-2; CDR3: ASSPGTGGRTYEQY
J: TRBJ2-7; V: TRBV20-1; CDR3: SARLAGGASEQY
J: TRBJ2-7; V: TRBV19; CDR3: ASSLILPTRDIAYEQY
J: TRBJ2-7; V: TRBV20-1; CDR3: SARGGQIYEQY
J: TRBJ2-7; V: TRBV3-1; CDR3: ASSLRLVSEQY
J: TRBJ2-7; V: TRBV7-9; CDR3: ASSFGLSYEQY
J: TRBJ2-7; V: TRBV30; CDR3: AWSPTGGYEQY
J: TRBJ2-3; V: TRBV11-2; CDR3: ASSLFSGTDTQY
J: TRBJ1-3; V: TRBV18; CDR3: ASSPANPTDSGNTIY
J: TRBJ2-5; V: TRBV7-9; CDR3: ASSTWRGQETQY
J: TRBJ2-7; V: TRBV9; CDR3: ASSVSPAGTGNEQY
J: TRBJ2-2; V: TRBV29-1; CDR3: SVARDPLTGELF
J: TRBJ2-7; V: TRBV30; CDR3: AWSTGTGVYEQY
J: TRBJ1-2; V: TRBV12-3/TRBV12-4; CDR3: ASSPLNPGRRNYGYT
J: TRBJ1-5; V: TRBV6-6; CDR3: ASSYSPGNQPQH
J: TRBJ1-2; V: TRBV10-3; CDR3: AINEAARVSNYGYT
J: TRBJ2-6; V: TRBV11-3; CDR3: ASSPGQLAGANVLT
J: TRBJ1-2; V: TRBV24-1; CDR3: ATSDPTSRGYGYT